The 17 T cell receptor beta chains below all came from one sample that was sequenced in a study of spatial heterogeneity in lung cancer. The time point here: sample taken at primary tumor resection. TCRdb called the 5' RACE reads again in MiXCR, with one record for every CDR3 protein. The sample carries about 45,000 distinct CDR3 sequences, around 15% recorded once. The input for sequencing was PBMCs, taken at surgery. Source of these receptors: a male donor with early-stage non-small cell lung cancer.

The rearrangement links TRBV10-3 to TRBJ2-2; D is perhaps TRBD2 (5 bases). V was shortened by 2 bases and J by 2 bases, with 6 bases between the two germline ends. The germline V gene encodes CDR1 ENHRY and CDR2 SYGVKD. The CDR3 consists of 14 residues. Here the CDR3 reads CAISEGLNTGELFF. CDR3 DNA: TGTGCCATCAGTGAGGGACTCAACACCGGGGAGCTGTTTTTT.

This clonotype was detected a few times. The chain couples TRBV9 to TRBJ2-7; 8 bases are a match to TRBD1. The CDR3 loop spans 14 amino acids. The V gene's germline CDR1 is SGDLS and CDR2 YYNGEE. Unmatched junction bases numbered 5, after V lost 3 bases and J lost 3 bases. CDR3 sequence (DNA): TGTGCCAGCAGCGCCAACGACAGGGGCTACGAGCAGTACTTC. This encodes CASSANDRGYEQYF.

V and J are TRBV20-1 and TRBJ1-6; D call uncertain. CDR3 length: 13 amino acids. The V end was cut by 3 bases, the J end by 11 bases, with 14 bases between. Germline loops: CDR1 DFQATT, CDR2 SNEGSKA (reference sequence). CDR3 nucleotides: TGCAGTGCTAGGACTGCCGAGTGGACACCCCTCCACTTT. It encodes CSARTAEWTPLHF.

This chain's CDR3 is CASSQGPGSNTEAFF. CDR3 sequence (DNA): TGTGCCAGCAGCCAGGGGCCCGGTTCGAACACTGAAGCTTTCTTT. The genes are TRBV11-2 and TRBJ1-1, with TRBD1 as a possible D gene (6 bases). Deletions cut 5 bases from V and 1 base from J, with 14 bases between. CDR1 and CDR2 from the germline V gene are SGHAT and FQNNGV. The length of the CDR3 is 15 residues. Full variable domain (outside the CDR3, taken from reference TRBV11-2 and TRBJ1-1): EAGVAQSPRYKIIEKRQSVAFWCNPISGHATLYWYQQILGQGPKLLIQFQNNGVVDDSQLPKDRFSAERLKGVDSTLKIQPAKLEDSAVYLCASSQGPGSNTEAFFGQGTRLTVV.

This clonotype turned up a few times. The chain recombines TRBV29-1 with TRBJ2-1; perhaps TRBD2 as D (5 bases). V was shortened by 6 bases and J by 4 bases, with 16 bases between the two germline ends. The CDR3 loop spans 14 amino acids. The germline V gene encodes CDR1 SQVTM and CDR2 ANQGSEA. The CDR3, as DNA: TGCAGCGTAGATGGGCCTAGCAGTTACAATGAGCAGTTCTTC. Protein: CSVDGPSSYNEQFF.

Only a few counts were recorded for this clonotype. The V and J genes are TRBV12-3 or TRBV12-4 and TRBJ2-1; tentative D call: TRBD1 (6 bases). V shed 7 bases and J shed 0 bases, with 13 bases lying between them. This CDR3 has 15 residues. CDR3 loop: CASKSDRSSYNEQFF. As DNA, the CDR3 is TGTGCCAGCAAATCGGACAGAAGCTCCTACAATGAGCAGTTCTTC.

This clonotype has a count of ten or more. It is likely a read error, because the conserved phenylalanine at the end of the CDR3 is missing. It is unclear where the CDR3 begins or ends on the DNA, so no DNA is shown, and the CDR3 is as TCRdb lists it. This chain connects TRBV7-2 to TRBJ2-1. CDR1 SGHTA and CDR2 FQGNSA come from the germline V gene. The CDR3 has 9 residues if both end residues are counted. The CDR3 sequence: CASSLGLAH.

As DNA, the CDR3 is TGTGCCAGCAGACCCTCTACAGGGGGCGGTCAGCCCCAGCATTTT. Translated: CASRPSTGGGQPQHF. J is TRBJ1-5 and V is TRBV27, with 9 bases fitting TRBD1. V lost 6 bases and J lost 6; bases outside the gene matches: 9. This CDR3 contains 15 residues. Germline CDR1 is MNHEY and CDR2 is SMNVEV (reference sequence).

J is TRBJ2-2 and V is TRBV2, with D maybe TRBD2 (6 bases). The CDR3 consists of 13 residues. Germline CDR1 is SNHLY and CDR2 is FYNNEI. The V gene lost 2 bases and the J gene lost 7 bases, with 8 bases spanning the gap. The CDR3 sequence: CASSEQGGGELFF. As DNA, the CDR3 is TGTGCCAGCAGTGAACAGGGAGGCGGGGAGCTGTTTTTT.

Many counts were recorded for this clonotype. The J gene is TRBJ2-5, the V gene TRBV4-1; D is tentatively TRBD1 or TRBD2 (5 bases each). From germline, CDR1 is MGHRA and CDR2 YSYEKL. The CDR3 is made up of 15 amino acids. V lost 0 bases and J lost 4, with 12 bases in between. The CDR3 region has the DNA TGCGCCAGCAGCCAAGATGGGACGCAACGAGAGACCCAGTACTTC. Its protein product is CASSQDGTQRETQYF.

This clonotype was counted between two and nine times. The chain links TRBV19 to TRBJ2-5; 10 bases line up with TRBD2. Looked up from germline, CDR1 is LNHDA and CDR2 is SQIVND (reference sequence). With 5 bases clipped from V and 4 bases from J, the junction kept 7 bases outside the gene matches. The CDR3 has 15 amino acids. The CDR3 region is CASSESGGASETQYF. CDR3 DNA: TGTGCCAGTAGTGAAAGCGGGGGGGCCTCAGAGACCCAGTACTTC.

This clonotype was observed at least ten times. The chain recombines TRBV3-1 with TRBJ1-3; the D gene is possibly TRBD1 (5 bases). CDR1 is LGHDT and CDR2 is YNNKEL in the germline V gene (reference sequence). V lost 6 bases, J lost 0 bases, and 18 bases lay in between. The CDR3 covers 17 residues. The CDR3 DNA sequence: TGTGCCAGCAGTTTAGGGACGGAGGCCGACTCTGGAAACACCATATATTTT. The encoded protein is CASSLGTEADSGNTIYF.

The sample holds a few counts of this clonotype. The CDR3 nucleotides read TGTGCCAGCAGTTACTCGATGTCCGGGACTAGTCGGTATTTT. This codes for CASSYSMSGTSRYF. The chain couples TRBV6-5 to TRBJ2-3, with 8 bases that match TRBD2. Germline lookup yields CDR1 MNHEY and CDR2 SVGAGI. Germline trimming cut 0 bases from V and 14 bases from J; bases unmatched to any gene: 10. The CDR3 sequence is 14 residues long.

V is TRBV5-4 and J is TRBJ2-7; either TRBD1 or TRBD2 may supply D (5 bases each). The CDR3 consists of 13 residues. V lost 0 bases and J lost 3, with 7 bases in between. Germline V lookup: CDR1 SGHNT, CDR2 YYREEE (reference sequence). As DNA, the CDR3 is TGTGCCAGCAGCTTGGTTGGGGGCTACGAGCAGTACTTC. The encoded protein is CASSLVGGYEQYF. The whole variable domain, filled in from reference TRBV5-4 and TRBJ2-7, reads ETGVTQSPTHLIKTRGQQVTLRCSSQSGHNTVSWYQQALGQGPQFIFQYYREEENGRGNFPPRFSGLQFPNYSSELNVNALELDDSALYLCASSLVGGYEQYFGPGTRLTVT.

This clonotype has only one observation. This sequence may be a read error, since a much larger clone differs from it by one base. The chain uses TRBV2 and TRBJ2-1; TRBD1 matches at 7 bases. CDR3 size: 13 residues. V shed 6 bases, J shed 9 bases, and the junction held 8 bases outside the gene matches. Germline loops: CDR1 SNHLY, CDR2 FYNNEI. DNA for the CDR3: TGTGCCAGCAGCCTAAACAGGGACAGTGAGCAGTTCTTC. Its protein product is CASSLNRDSEQFF. Supplemented by reference TRBV2 and TRBJ2-1, the full variable domain reads EPEVTQTPSHQVTQMGQEVILRCVPISNHLYFYWYRQILGQKVEFLVSFYNNEISEKSEIFDDQFSVERPDGSNFTLKIRSTKLEDSAMYFCASSLNRDSEQFFGPGTRLTVL.

The chain carries TRBV5-1 and TRBJ1-1; D is unresolved. From germline, CDR1 is SGHRS and CDR2 YFSETQ. The CDR3 contains 13 residues. Trimming shortened V by 3 bases and J by 4 bases, and 10 bases separated the two germline ends. The CDR3 loop is CASSSTWGTEAFF. The CDR3 nucleotides read TGCGCCAGCAGCTCGACCTGGGGCACTGAAGCTTTCTTT.

This clonotype was counted at least ten times. This chain links TRBV10-3 with TRBJ2-1, with TRBD2 as a possible D gene (7 bases). Germline V gene data show CDR1 as ENHRY and CDR2 as SYGVKD. The germline V and J ends were trimmed by 3 bases and 5 bases, with 17 bases remaining between them. The CDR3 totals 16 residues. CDR3 protein: CAISEWGGPSDNEQFF. Here the CDR3 DNA reads TGTGCCATCAGTGAATGGGGGGGCCCAAGCGACAATGAGCAGTTCTTC.